The T cell receptor beta chain described here comes from a study of blood T cells in healthy people across ages. Study-level results: Without sorted subsets, naive and antigen-experienced compartments could not be conclusively compared. Long-lived and aged donors differed, with more naive CD4+ cells and higher diversity in the long-lived.

Collection of 8.5 to 10 milliliters of peripheral blood was performed for each donor. A second PCR of about 7 to 12 cycles used a sample-barcoded 5' primer and a J-beta primer mix. Through a template-switch adaptor with 12 random nucleotides, each cDNA molecule received a tag. TCRdb re-derived calls from the 5' RACE reads in MiXCR, one entry per CDR3 protein. This sample has about 970,000 distinct CDR3 sequences, with just over 50% found just once. On this clonotype itself: The target antigen is unknown.

This CDR3 has 17 amino acids. Germline CDR1 and CDR2: SGHRS and YFSETQ. J gave up 8 bases and V 3 bases, and 15 bases lay outside the gene matches. This chain uses TRBV5-1 with TRBJ2-3, with 10 nucleotides matching TRBD2. The material sequenced was blood. The TCR was taken from a woman in her sixties or seventies in good health. The CDR3 is CASSSRTSGLPEGTQYF. DNA of the CDR3: TGCGCCAGCAGCTCACGGACTAGCGGTCTTCCGGAGGGTACGCAGTATTTT.